This T cell receptor beta chain appears in the sequencing data of a study of T cells in Graves' hyperthyroidism and ophthalmopathy. This clonotype occurred many times. This CDR3 has 13 amino acids. The ends were cut back, 5 bases at V and 4 bases at J, with 10 bases in the middle. CDR1 and CDR2 from the germline V gene are SGHNT and YENEEA. The CDR3 regions of TCR beta were amplified from RNA transcripts. The HTBI set primed first-round TCR CDR3 RT-PCR. TCRdb used MiXCR to reprocess the multiplex PCR reads, holding one entry per CDR3 protein. The top ten clones hold under 55% of a sample with hundreds of thousands of distinct CDR3 sequences, approximately 23% of them seen once.

The chain joins TRBV11-3 to TRBJ2-3; D not certain. The sequencing sample was made of blood. The source of this sequence is a woman aged 70-85 years with Graves' ophthalmopathy. Here the CDR3 reads CASSEAASDTQYF. The CDR3 nucleotides read TGTGCCAGCAGCGAGGCTGCATCAGATACGCAGTATTTT. The complete variable domain, with remaining parts taken from reference TRBV11-3 and TRBJ2-3, reads EAGVVQSPRYKIIEKKQPVAFWCNPISGHNTLYWYLQNLGQGPELLIRYENEEAVDDSQLPKDRFSAERLKGVDSTLKIQPAELGDSAVYLCASSEAASDTQYFGPGTRLTVL.